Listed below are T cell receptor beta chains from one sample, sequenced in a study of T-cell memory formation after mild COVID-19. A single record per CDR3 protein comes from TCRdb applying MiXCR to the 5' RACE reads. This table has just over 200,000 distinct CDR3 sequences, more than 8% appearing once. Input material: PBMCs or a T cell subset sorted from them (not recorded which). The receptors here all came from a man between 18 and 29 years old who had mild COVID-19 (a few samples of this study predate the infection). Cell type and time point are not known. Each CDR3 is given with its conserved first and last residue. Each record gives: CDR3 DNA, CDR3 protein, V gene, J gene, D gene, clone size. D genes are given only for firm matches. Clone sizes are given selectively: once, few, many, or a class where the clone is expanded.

TGCAGTGTAAGGGACAGTCTCACAGATACGCAGTATTTT	CSVRDSLTDTQYF	TRBV20-1	TRBJ2-3	TRBD1	many
TGCGCCAGCAGCCAAGGCGGGGGCTACAATGAGCAGTTCTTC	CASSQGGGYNEQFF	TRBV4-3	TRBJ2-1	TRBD2	many
TGCGCCAGCAGCCGGGACAGCTGGTACTCTGGGGCCAACGTCCTGACTTTC	CASSRDSWYSGANVLTF	TRBV5-1	TRBJ2-6	TRBD1	few
TGCGCCAGCAGCTTGGTGGGTCCCAACTCTGGAAACACCATATATTTT	CASSLVGPNSGNTIYF	TRBV5-1	TRBJ1-3	NA	NA
TGTGCCAGCAGTTACTCGGAGGGCAGGAGTTATGGCTACACCTTC	CASSYSEGRSYGYTF	TRBV6-2/TRBV6-3	TRBJ1-2	NA	few
TGCAGTGCTAGAGTCACGGGGACACATTACAATGAGCAGTTCTTC	CSARVTGTHYNEQFF	TRBV20-1	TRBJ2-1	NA	NA
TGTGCCAGCAGTTTAGGGACTTACGAGCGCACAGATACGCAGTATTTT	CASSLGTYERTDTQYF	TRBV12-3/TRBV12-4	TRBJ2-3	NA	few
TGCAGTGCTAGACCGACCTACGGTGGGCCCCAGCATTTT	CSARPTYGGPQHF	TRBV20-1	TRBJ1-5	NA	few
TGTGCCAGCAGTACTCCTCCGGGACAGGGAAACTATGGCTACACCTTC	CASSTPPGQGNYGYTF	TRBV2	TRBJ1-2	TRBD1	NA
TGTGCCAGCAGCTTAGGGGAGTTGGATACGCAGTATTTT	CASSLGELDTQYF	TRBV7-9	TRBJ2-3	NA	NA
TGTGCCAGCAGACAGGGAGGGGGTCAGCCCCAGCATTTT	CASRQGGGQPQHF	TRBV2	TRBJ1-5	NA	many
TGTGCCAGCAGCTTTATAGGGGCAGATACGCAGTATTTT	CASSFIGADTQYF	TRBV11-3	TRBJ2-3	NA	once
TGTGCCAGCAGTTACTCCAGGGGTTACGGAAAACTGTTTTTT	CASSYSRGYGKLFF	TRBV6-6	TRBJ1-4	NA	many
TGTGCCAGCATACTAGCGGGGAAATTTAGAACCGGGGAGCTGTTTTTT	CASILAGKFRTGELFF	TRBV6-2/TRBV6-3	TRBJ2-2	TRBD2	many
TGTGCCAGCAGCCGGACACTTTCCGAAATCGGCTATGGCTACACCTTC	CASSRTLSEIGYGYTF	TRBV7-9	TRBJ1-2	NA	NA
TGTGCCTCTAGTGGGGCCAACGTCCTGACTTTC	CASSGANVLTF	TRBV10-3	TRBJ2-6	NA	NA
TGTGCCACCACCCCGGAGAGCTCCTACAATGAGCAGTTCTTC	CATTPESSYNEQFF	TRBV6-2/TRBV6-3	TRBJ2-1	NA	many
TGCGCCAGCAGCTTGACTGGAGATAGGGGAGCCTACAATGAGCAGTTCTTC	CASSLTGDRGAYNEQFF	TRBV5-1	TRBJ2-1	NA	NA
TGTGCCAGCAGCGTAGCCCAGGATGGCTACACCTTC	CASSVAQDGYTF	TRBV9	TRBJ1-2	NA	few
TGTGCCAGCAGCCCCGACGCAGGACAGGGTGCGAGGGCTTTCTTT	CASSPDAGQGARAFF	TRBV7-9	TRBJ1-1	TRBD1	few
TGTGCCAGCAGTTTAAACAGCTTCTATGGCTACACCTTC	CASSLNSFYGYTF	TRBV12-3/TRBV12-4	TRBJ1-2	NA	NA
TGTGCCAGCAGTCCACCGATGGGGTTCGCCCAAGAGACCCAGTACTTC	CASSPPMGFAQETQYF	TRBV12-3/TRBV12-4	TRBJ2-5	NA	few
TGTGCCTGGAGTGGGAAAGTTAGAGAGACCCAGTACTTC	CAWSGKVRETQYF	TRBV30	TRBJ2-5	NA	few
TGTGCCACGGGGGACAGGGTATCTGAAGCTTTCTTT	CATGDRVSEAFF	TRBV15	TRBJ1-1	TRBD1	NA
TGCGCCAGCAGCCAAGCTAGCGGGGGCATCAATGAGCAGTTCTTC	CASSQASGGINEQFF	TRBV4-3	TRBJ2-1	TRBD2	few
TGTGCCAGCAGCCTTCGACAGGGTGACTACGAGCAGTACTTC	CASSLRQGDYEQYF	TRBV4-2	TRBJ2-7	TRBD1	once
TGCGCCAGCAGCTTGGCAGCAGGGGGCGATCCAGAGACCCAGTACTTC	CASSLAAGGDPETQYF	TRBV5-1	TRBJ2-5	TRBD1	NA
TGTGCCAGCAGCCAGCCAACAGGATTCCTCACAGATACGCAGTATTTT	CASSQPTGFLTDTQYF	TRBV7-2	TRBJ2-3	NA	many
TGTGCCAGCAGTACCCCCGGGGGTGAGCAGTTCTTC	CASSTPGGEQFF	TRBV7-8	TRBJ2-1	NA	NA
TGTGCCAGCTCTCCCTCAGGGAACACTGAAGCTTTCTTT	CASSPSGNTEAFF	TRBV18	TRBJ1-1	NA	many
TGTGCCAGCAGCCCATCGGTCGGGGGTCGGGCGGAGGGCTACACCTTC	CASSPSVGGRAEGYTF	TRBV9	TRBJ1-2	NA	NA
TGTGCCAGCAGTCCAAGGCACGGTTACTCTGGGGCCAACGTCCTGACTTTC	CASSPRHGYSGANVLTF	TRBV11-2	TRBJ2-6	NA	NA
TGCAGTGCTAGAACCGAGGGCTATGGAAACACCATATATTTT	CSARTEGYGNTIYF	TRBV20-1	TRBJ1-3	NA	NA
TGCGCCAGCAGCCCGGGGAGGGCAGACGATACGCAGTATTTT	CASSPGRADDTQYF	TRBV5-1	TRBJ2-3	TRBD2	many
TGTGCCAGCAGCATGGGCCCAGCGGGGGCCGATACGCAGTATTTT	CASSMGPAGADTQYF	TRBV7-9	TRBJ2-3	TRBD2	few
TGTGCCAGCAGCTTTACGGGGGGGCAAGATACGCAGTATTTT	CASSFTGGQDTQYF	TRBV7-2	TRBJ2-3	TRBD2	NA
TGCGCCAGCAGCCCAACCGGGACTAGCAGTTGGCGGGAGACCCAGTACTTC	CASSPTGTSSWRETQYF	TRBV5-1	TRBJ2-5	TRBD2	few
TGCAGTGCTAGGCAGGAGTACACAGATACGCAGTATTTT	CSARQEYTDTQYF	TRBV20-1	TRBJ2-3	NA	NA
TGTGCCAGTAGTCCCTCAGCGGGGTCCTACAATGAGCAGTTCTTC	CASSPSAGSYNEQFF	TRBV19	TRBJ2-1	TRBD2	few
TGTGCCAGCAGTTTATGGGTTGGAGGGGCCACTGAAGCTTTCTTT	CASSLWVGGATEAFF	TRBV27	TRBJ1-1	NA	many